This TCR beta chain was obtained from a study of cytomegalovirus exposure and HLA in healthy donors. Looking at the study overall: Across 350 to 500 genotyped donors, 81% landed in the Caucasian-associated ancestry cluster. Study observations and caveats: There were 150 to 200 TCR beta chains listed as cytomegalovirus-associated. Most CMV-associated TCR beta chains were later found to appear HLA-restricted. Based on reports, TCR beta sequences accurately predicted HLA-A and HLA-B alleles for most subjects.

Details on this clone: The antigen is unknown.

J lost 4 bases, V lost 0 bases, and 3 bases had no gene match. This CDR3 spans 14 amino acids. Germline V lookup: CDR1 SGHRS, CDR2 YFSETQ. The PCR contained 60 Vbeta and 13 Jbeta primers. Method: immunoSEQ multiplex PCR; TCRdb's copy keeps in-frame clones and lacks some. The table has 140,000 or so clones, just over 70% seen once. The chain has TRBV5-1 and TRBJ1-1; TRBD1 matches 7 bases. The sequence came from a woman under 40 in good health and CMV-seronegative. The sample consisted of PBMCs. The chain's CDR3 is CASSLEGAGTEAFF. The CDR3 region has the DNA TGCGCCAGCAGCTTGGAGGGGGCCGGCACTGAAGCTTTCTTT.